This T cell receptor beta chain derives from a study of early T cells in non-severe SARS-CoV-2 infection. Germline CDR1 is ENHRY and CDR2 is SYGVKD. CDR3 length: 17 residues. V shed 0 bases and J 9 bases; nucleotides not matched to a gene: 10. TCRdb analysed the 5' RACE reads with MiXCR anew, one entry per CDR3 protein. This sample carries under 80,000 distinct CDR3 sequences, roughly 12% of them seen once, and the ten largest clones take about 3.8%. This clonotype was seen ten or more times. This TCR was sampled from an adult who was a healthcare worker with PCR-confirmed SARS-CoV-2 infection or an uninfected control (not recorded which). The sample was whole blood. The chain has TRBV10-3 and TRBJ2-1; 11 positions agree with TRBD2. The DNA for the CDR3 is TGTGCCATCAGTGAGTCGAAAATTTTAGCGGGGGGGATTGAGCAGTTCTTC. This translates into CAISESKILAGGIEQFF.